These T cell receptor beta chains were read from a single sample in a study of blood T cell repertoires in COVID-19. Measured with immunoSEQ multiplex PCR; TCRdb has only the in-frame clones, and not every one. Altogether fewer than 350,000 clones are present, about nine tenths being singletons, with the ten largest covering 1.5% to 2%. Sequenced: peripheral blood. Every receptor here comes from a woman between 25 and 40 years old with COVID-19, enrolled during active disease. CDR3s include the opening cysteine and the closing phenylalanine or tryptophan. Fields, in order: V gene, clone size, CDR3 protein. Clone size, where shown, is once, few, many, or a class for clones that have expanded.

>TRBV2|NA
CASRSTGVDTF
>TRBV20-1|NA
CSASKAGGYNEQFF
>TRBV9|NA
CASSPGQGGYTEAFF
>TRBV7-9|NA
CASSDYRGRFYGYTF
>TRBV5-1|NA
CASSQTGGNQPQHF
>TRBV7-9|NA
CASSSRPGQANTGELFF
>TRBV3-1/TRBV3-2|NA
CASSNLNEQFF
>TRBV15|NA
CATSRGQGAEGYTF
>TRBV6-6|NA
CASSYSEGSETQYF
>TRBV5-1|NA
CASSASTGGDTEAFF
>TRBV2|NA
CASRETSGDGSENF
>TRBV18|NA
CASSPGTEGTTDTQYF
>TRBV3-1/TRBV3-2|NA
CASSQGGVGRETQYF
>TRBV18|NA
CASSPDRVGSPLHF
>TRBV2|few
CASRAPLGPQHF
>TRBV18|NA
CASSRREETQYF
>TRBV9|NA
CASSGGTPLRQFF
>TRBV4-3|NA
CASSQDLSGGAADTQYF
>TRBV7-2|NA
CASSERQGANYGYTF
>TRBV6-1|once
CASSEAYDRGYYGYTF
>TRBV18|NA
CASSPPGGAEKLFF
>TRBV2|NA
CASMKEQGPYNEQFF
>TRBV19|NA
CASSMRTGGYTF
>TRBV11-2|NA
CASSFGEGIAFF
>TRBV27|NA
CASSLRDILTPLHF
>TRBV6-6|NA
CASSYSGGADTQYF
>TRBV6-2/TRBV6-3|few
CASSSKETQYF
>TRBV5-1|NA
CASSLSGEGGYTF
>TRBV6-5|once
CASSYRDSYEQYF
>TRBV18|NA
CASSPAANAQETQYF
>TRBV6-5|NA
CASSYLGEADGYTF
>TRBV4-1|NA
CASSQLGGGTDTQYF
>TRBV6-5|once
CASSINRGLAEAFF
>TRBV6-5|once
CASYTGGGNTIYF
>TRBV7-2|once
CASSLAGVGSYGYTF
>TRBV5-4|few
CASSLARGRNTEAFF
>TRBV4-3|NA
CASSQDPGIGPYEQYF
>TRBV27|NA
CASSHYSNQPQHF
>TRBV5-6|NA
CASNYRSWVTDTQYF
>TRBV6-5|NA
CASRRTGGVTEAFF
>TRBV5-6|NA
CASSFGTGNTEAFF
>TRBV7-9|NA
CASSQAGARQEQFF